This TCR beta chain is drawn from a study of T cells in pancreatic ductal adenocarcinoma. V was clipped by 4 bases and J by 1 base; unmatched bases: 16. The CDR3 sequence is 19 residues long. The germline CDR1 and CDR2 sequences are SGHRS and YFSETQ. This table comes from immunoSEQ multiplex PCR, and its TCRdb copy is limited to in-frame clones, with some not included. The sample carries fewer than 5,000 clones, around 68% recorded once. Surgery without prior neoadjuvant therapy was the treatment of the selected pancreatic ductal adenocarcinoma patients. This clone was seen more than once but under ten times.

The source of this sequence is a human donor with pancreatic ductal adenocarcinoma. The sample consisted of pancreatic tumor tissue. The chain carries TRBV5-1 and TRBJ2-3, with 9 bases matching TRBD2. In DNA form, the CDR3 reads TGCGCCAGCAGCCCCACCCAAGGTAGCGGGAGTCTCGGCACAGATACGCAGTATTTT. It translates to CASSPTQGSGSLGTDTQYF. The whole variable domain, remainder taken from reference TRBV5-1 and TRBJ2-3, is KAGVTQTPRYLIKTRGQQVTLSCSPISGHRSVSWYQQTPGQGLQFLFEYFSETQRNKGNFPGRFSGRQFSNSRSEMNVSTLELGDSALYLCASSPTQGSGSLGTDTQYFGPGTRLTVL.